This TCR beta chain was captured by sequencing in a study of beta chain features in type 1 diabetes. General observations from the study: Among all four CD4+ subsets, Type 1 diabetes patients had TCRB CDR3s that were moderately but significantly shorter.

The study reverse transcribed the entire isolated RNA, so it sequenced expressed TCRB transcripts. Assay: immunoSEQ multiplex PCR; the TCRdb copy retains only in-frame clones and omits some. The data contain around 710,000 clones, about an eighth of them singletons. Concerning this clone itself: Its cognate antigen is unknown.

Sorting of CD4+ naive, central memory, regulatory and stem cell-like memory cells was performed via CD45RO/CCR7/CD25/CD127/CD95/CD27. Sequenced: naive CD4+ T cells from blood. The clonotype comes from a man aged 25-45 years with type 1 diabetes.

CDR3 sequence: CAISGGNQPQHF. CDR3 sequence (DNA): TGTGCCATCTCTGGGGGCAATCAGCCCCAGCATTTT. This sequence joins TRBV10-3 and TRBJ1-5; D not resolved. Germline V gene data show CDR1 as ENHRY and CDR2 as SYGVKD. The CDR3 has 12 residues. The V end was cut by 8 bases, the J end by 2 bases, with 7 bases between.